This TCR beta chain was documented in a study of blood T cell repertoires in COVID-19. Produced via immunoSEQ multiplex PCR; TCRdb's table is partial and in-frame only. The table records over 150,000 clones, about 90% of them present only once. Specimen: peripheral blood. The receptor's source is a man aged 50-59 years with acute or convalescent COVID-19.

The CDR3 protein is CASSLAAAPGTFF. The CDR3 DNA reads as TGTGCCAGCAGCTTAGCCGCAGCCCCGGGGACTTTCTTT. This chain uses TRBV7-9 with TRBJ1-1; D is undetermined. Trimming left V 0 bases short and J 12 bases short, with 14 bases between. The CDR3 is 13 residues long. The V gene's germline CDR1 is SEHNR and CDR2 FQNEAQ (reference sequence).